This T cell receptor beta chain was sequenced during a study of T cells in Graves' hyperthyroidism and ophthalmopathy. The CDR3 extends over 15 amino acids. After removal of 3 bases from V and 0 bases from J, the junction contained 2 bases not matched to a gene. Germline V gives CDR1 KGHSH, CDR2 LQKENI. Amplified TCR beta CDR3 regions derived from RNA transcripts. When the TCR CDR3 underwent first-round RT-PCR, the HTBI primer set was used. TCRdb redid the calling of the multiplex PCR reads with MiXCR, one entry per CDR3 protein. This sample carries fewer than 500,000 distinct CDR3 sequences, about 15% of them seen once, and the ten largest clones take about 20%. This clonotype was counted many times.

The sequence derives from a woman aged 25-40 years with Graves' ophthalmopathy. Sequencing was performed on blood. The chain joins TRBV18 to TRBJ1-1, with 9 nucleotides matching TRBD1. CDR3 region: CASSPGQGMNTEAFF. The CDR3, as DNA: TGTGCCAGCTCACCCGGACAGGGGATGAACACTGAAGCTTTCTTT. Looking up the rest from reference TRBV18 and TRBJ1-1 gives the full variable domain: NAGVMQNPRHLVRRRGQEARLRCSPMKGHSHVYWYRQLPEEGLKFMVYLQKENIIDESGMPKERFSAEFPKEGPSILRIQQVVRGDSAAYFCASSPGQGMNTEAFFGQGTRLTVV.